Listed here are 8 T cell receptor beta chains from one sample, sequenced in a study of graft-versus-host responses after intestinal transplantation. Generated by immunoSEQ multiplex PCR, the TCRdb table keeps only in-frame clones and is missing some. In the table there are around 93,000 clones, 90% to 95% of which are singletons. These TCRs are of unknown antigen specificity. The material sequenced was unstimulated CD8+ T cells sorted from spleen or lymph node cells, taken before intestinal transplant. These receptors originate from a human donor who received an intestinal transplant.

Note on this clone: An end of the junction differs from the germline gene, which may be a read error. The V call is TRBV6-5, the J call TRBJ2-3; 7 bases map to TRBD2. Per germline, CDR1 MNHEY and CDR2 SVGAGI. The CDR3 runs to 14 residues. CDR3 in amino acids: CASSDSRETDTQYF. The CDR3 DNA follows: TGTGCCAGCAGTGACTCGCGGGAGACAGATACGCAGTATTTT.

The rearrangement links TRBV5-5 to TRBJ2-3; no clear D. With 0 bases removed from V and 0 bases from J, the gap between germline ends came to 2 bases. The CDR3 contains 13 residues. Germline V gene data show CDR1 as SGHKS and CDR2 as YYEKEE (reference sequence). The CDR3 protein is CASSLGSTDTQYF. The CDR3 bases are TGTGCCAGCAGCTTGGGTAGCACAGATACGCAGTATTTT.

The genes are TRBV11-2 and TRBJ1-6, with D uncertain. CDR3 size: 12 residues. Germline V lookup: CDR1 SGHAT, CDR2 FQNNGV. Trimming left V 4 bases short and J 10 bases short, with 8 bases between. The CDR3 DNA is TGTGCCAGCAGCTCGTTCGCCTCACCCCTCCACTTT. Its protein is CASSSFASPLHF.

The J gene is TRBJ1-3, the V gene TRBV7-9, with 7 positions matching TRBD1. V gave up 2 bases and J gave up 2 bases; unmatched junction bases: 3. This CDR3 has 15 amino acids. The germline gives CDR1 SEHNR, CDR2 FQNEAQ (reference sequence). In DNA, the CDR3 is TGTGCCAGCAGCTTATATACAGGGGCTGGAAACACCATATATTTT. Protein sequence: CASSLYTGAGNTIYF.

Details on this clone: Other DNA sequences in the same sample also yield this CDR3. The V gene is TRBV2, the J gene TRBJ2-7, with no clear D. Trimming left V 4 bases short and J 4 bases short, with 2 bases between. In germline, CDR1 is SNHLY, CDR2 FYNNEI. CDR3 length: 10 amino acids. CDR3 DNA sequence: TGTGCCAGCAGTGTGTACGAGCAGTACTTC. Protein sequence: CASSVYEQYF.

The chain combines TRBV27 with TRBJ1-6; TRBD1 agrees at 7 bases. Germline loops: CDR1 MNHEY, CDR2 SMNVEV (reference sequence). V dropped 5 bases and J dropped 5; count of bases not matched to a gene: 9. This CDR3 contains 16 residues. CDR3 sequence: CASSDRTGANNSPLHF. The CDR3 DNA sequence: TGTGCCAGCAGTGATCGGACAGGAGCAAATAATTCACCCCTCCACTTT.

J is TRBJ2-1 and V is TRBV7-7; 11 nucleotides agree with TRBD2. After removal of 7 bases from V and 8 bases from J, the junction contained 16 bases not matched to a gene. From germline, CDR1 is SSHAT and CDR2 FNYEAQ (reference sequence). There are 17 residues in the CDR3. The CDR3, as DNA: TGTGCCAGCACCTCATTCCCGATAGCGGGAGGGGGAGATGAGCAGTTCTTC. Residues: CASTSFPIAGGGDEQFF. Full variable domain (remainder filled in from reference TRBV7-7 and TRBJ2-1): GAGVSQSPRYKVTKRGQDVTLRCDPISSHATLYWYQQALGQGPEFLTYFNYEAQPDKSGLPSDRFSAERPEGSISTLTIQRTEQRDSAMYRCASTSFPIAGGGDEQFFGPGTRLTVL.

This rearrangement joins TRBV27 to TRBJ2-5; tentative D call: TRBD1 (6 bases). V gave up 0 bases and J gave up 2 bases, with 10 bases separating them. Germline CDR1 reads MNHEY; CDR2 reads SMNVEV (reference sequence). The CDR3 contains 15 residues. In nucleotides, the CDR3 is TGTGCCAGCAGTTTATCGATAGGACAGCAAGAGACCCAGTACTTC. Amino acids: CASSLSIGQQETQYF.